The T cell receptor beta chain under discussion was sequenced for a study of cytomegalovirus exposure and HLA in healthy donors. The overall study: Earlier sequencing of 150 million to 200 million T cells yielded 90 million to 140 million unique TCR beta sequences.

Amplification used 60 Vbeta primers and 13 Jbeta primers. Study processing details: Roughly 80 million unique TCR beta chains, around 11 million of them shared, were counted by a later analysis. The repertoire was sequenced with immunoSEQ multiplex PCR; TCRdb's copy has only in-frame clones and lacks some. V and J calls and clone size are as listed in that table; D and trimming were resolved from the DNA. The sample yields around 140,000 clones, around 76% seen once. Study-wide points: Donors belonging to an Asian-associated ancestry cluster reportedly showed fewer N-insertions in productive TCRs than the roughly 670-donor mean, according to what a later analysis found. One cluster of highly shared sequence variants probably arose as a sequencing artifact.

This clone was seen a single time. Its target is not known. V was pared by 4 bases and J by 6 bases, with 6 bases between. The CDR3 has 11 amino acids. The germline CDR1 and CDR2 sequences are SQVTM and ANQGSEA. Sequencing was performed on PBMCs. This TCR was recovered from a male donor in good health and CMV-seronegative. The rearrangement uses TRBV29-1 and TRBJ2-2, with D uncertain. CDR3 protein: CSVVRAGELFF. The CDR3 DNA sequence: TGCAGCGTTGTTCGCGCCGGGGAGCTGTTTTTT.